This TCR beta chain was retrieved from a study of regulatory T cells in long-lasting Graves disease. Points from the study as a whole: The small sample size may have reduced accuracy. Persistent disease samples used TRBV28, TRBJ1-2 and TRBJ2-5 preferentially.

Combining iRepertoire HTBI primers with Arm-PCR of CDR3 regions, the authors built TCR beta libraries. In the original processing: Segment identification across samples yielded 60 to 80 TRBV and approximately 15 TRBJ segments. TCRdb re-analysed the multiplex PCR reads in MiXCR, keeping a single row per CDR3 protein. These V and J calls rely on TCRdb rather than the paper's analysis. The sample holds approximately 230,000 distinct CDR3 sequences; around 18% are singletons and the top ten take less than 25%. In this sample, this clonotype turned up once. Its matching antigen is unknown. Time point indicated: newly diagnosed GD, antithyroid drugs for less than 3 months. Extracted PBMC RNA gave rise to the TCR library. Peripheral blood, at nine milliliters, went into EDTA tubes. CDR1 SGHAT and CDR2 FQNNGV come from the germline V gene. V was pared by 3 bases and J by 8 bases, with 14 bases between. This CDR3 has 14 amino acids.

This TCR was sampled from a female donor with Graves disease. This specimen consisted of peripheral blood mononuclear cells (PBMCs), obtained at new diagnosis, from a patient treated with antithyroid drugs. The genes are TRBV11-2 and TRBJ2-4, with D perhaps matching TRBD1 or TRBD2 (6 bases each). The CDR3 nucleotides are TGTGCCAGCAGCTTCTTGGGGGGCGCCGACATTCAGTACTTC. It yields the protein CASSFLGGADIQYF.